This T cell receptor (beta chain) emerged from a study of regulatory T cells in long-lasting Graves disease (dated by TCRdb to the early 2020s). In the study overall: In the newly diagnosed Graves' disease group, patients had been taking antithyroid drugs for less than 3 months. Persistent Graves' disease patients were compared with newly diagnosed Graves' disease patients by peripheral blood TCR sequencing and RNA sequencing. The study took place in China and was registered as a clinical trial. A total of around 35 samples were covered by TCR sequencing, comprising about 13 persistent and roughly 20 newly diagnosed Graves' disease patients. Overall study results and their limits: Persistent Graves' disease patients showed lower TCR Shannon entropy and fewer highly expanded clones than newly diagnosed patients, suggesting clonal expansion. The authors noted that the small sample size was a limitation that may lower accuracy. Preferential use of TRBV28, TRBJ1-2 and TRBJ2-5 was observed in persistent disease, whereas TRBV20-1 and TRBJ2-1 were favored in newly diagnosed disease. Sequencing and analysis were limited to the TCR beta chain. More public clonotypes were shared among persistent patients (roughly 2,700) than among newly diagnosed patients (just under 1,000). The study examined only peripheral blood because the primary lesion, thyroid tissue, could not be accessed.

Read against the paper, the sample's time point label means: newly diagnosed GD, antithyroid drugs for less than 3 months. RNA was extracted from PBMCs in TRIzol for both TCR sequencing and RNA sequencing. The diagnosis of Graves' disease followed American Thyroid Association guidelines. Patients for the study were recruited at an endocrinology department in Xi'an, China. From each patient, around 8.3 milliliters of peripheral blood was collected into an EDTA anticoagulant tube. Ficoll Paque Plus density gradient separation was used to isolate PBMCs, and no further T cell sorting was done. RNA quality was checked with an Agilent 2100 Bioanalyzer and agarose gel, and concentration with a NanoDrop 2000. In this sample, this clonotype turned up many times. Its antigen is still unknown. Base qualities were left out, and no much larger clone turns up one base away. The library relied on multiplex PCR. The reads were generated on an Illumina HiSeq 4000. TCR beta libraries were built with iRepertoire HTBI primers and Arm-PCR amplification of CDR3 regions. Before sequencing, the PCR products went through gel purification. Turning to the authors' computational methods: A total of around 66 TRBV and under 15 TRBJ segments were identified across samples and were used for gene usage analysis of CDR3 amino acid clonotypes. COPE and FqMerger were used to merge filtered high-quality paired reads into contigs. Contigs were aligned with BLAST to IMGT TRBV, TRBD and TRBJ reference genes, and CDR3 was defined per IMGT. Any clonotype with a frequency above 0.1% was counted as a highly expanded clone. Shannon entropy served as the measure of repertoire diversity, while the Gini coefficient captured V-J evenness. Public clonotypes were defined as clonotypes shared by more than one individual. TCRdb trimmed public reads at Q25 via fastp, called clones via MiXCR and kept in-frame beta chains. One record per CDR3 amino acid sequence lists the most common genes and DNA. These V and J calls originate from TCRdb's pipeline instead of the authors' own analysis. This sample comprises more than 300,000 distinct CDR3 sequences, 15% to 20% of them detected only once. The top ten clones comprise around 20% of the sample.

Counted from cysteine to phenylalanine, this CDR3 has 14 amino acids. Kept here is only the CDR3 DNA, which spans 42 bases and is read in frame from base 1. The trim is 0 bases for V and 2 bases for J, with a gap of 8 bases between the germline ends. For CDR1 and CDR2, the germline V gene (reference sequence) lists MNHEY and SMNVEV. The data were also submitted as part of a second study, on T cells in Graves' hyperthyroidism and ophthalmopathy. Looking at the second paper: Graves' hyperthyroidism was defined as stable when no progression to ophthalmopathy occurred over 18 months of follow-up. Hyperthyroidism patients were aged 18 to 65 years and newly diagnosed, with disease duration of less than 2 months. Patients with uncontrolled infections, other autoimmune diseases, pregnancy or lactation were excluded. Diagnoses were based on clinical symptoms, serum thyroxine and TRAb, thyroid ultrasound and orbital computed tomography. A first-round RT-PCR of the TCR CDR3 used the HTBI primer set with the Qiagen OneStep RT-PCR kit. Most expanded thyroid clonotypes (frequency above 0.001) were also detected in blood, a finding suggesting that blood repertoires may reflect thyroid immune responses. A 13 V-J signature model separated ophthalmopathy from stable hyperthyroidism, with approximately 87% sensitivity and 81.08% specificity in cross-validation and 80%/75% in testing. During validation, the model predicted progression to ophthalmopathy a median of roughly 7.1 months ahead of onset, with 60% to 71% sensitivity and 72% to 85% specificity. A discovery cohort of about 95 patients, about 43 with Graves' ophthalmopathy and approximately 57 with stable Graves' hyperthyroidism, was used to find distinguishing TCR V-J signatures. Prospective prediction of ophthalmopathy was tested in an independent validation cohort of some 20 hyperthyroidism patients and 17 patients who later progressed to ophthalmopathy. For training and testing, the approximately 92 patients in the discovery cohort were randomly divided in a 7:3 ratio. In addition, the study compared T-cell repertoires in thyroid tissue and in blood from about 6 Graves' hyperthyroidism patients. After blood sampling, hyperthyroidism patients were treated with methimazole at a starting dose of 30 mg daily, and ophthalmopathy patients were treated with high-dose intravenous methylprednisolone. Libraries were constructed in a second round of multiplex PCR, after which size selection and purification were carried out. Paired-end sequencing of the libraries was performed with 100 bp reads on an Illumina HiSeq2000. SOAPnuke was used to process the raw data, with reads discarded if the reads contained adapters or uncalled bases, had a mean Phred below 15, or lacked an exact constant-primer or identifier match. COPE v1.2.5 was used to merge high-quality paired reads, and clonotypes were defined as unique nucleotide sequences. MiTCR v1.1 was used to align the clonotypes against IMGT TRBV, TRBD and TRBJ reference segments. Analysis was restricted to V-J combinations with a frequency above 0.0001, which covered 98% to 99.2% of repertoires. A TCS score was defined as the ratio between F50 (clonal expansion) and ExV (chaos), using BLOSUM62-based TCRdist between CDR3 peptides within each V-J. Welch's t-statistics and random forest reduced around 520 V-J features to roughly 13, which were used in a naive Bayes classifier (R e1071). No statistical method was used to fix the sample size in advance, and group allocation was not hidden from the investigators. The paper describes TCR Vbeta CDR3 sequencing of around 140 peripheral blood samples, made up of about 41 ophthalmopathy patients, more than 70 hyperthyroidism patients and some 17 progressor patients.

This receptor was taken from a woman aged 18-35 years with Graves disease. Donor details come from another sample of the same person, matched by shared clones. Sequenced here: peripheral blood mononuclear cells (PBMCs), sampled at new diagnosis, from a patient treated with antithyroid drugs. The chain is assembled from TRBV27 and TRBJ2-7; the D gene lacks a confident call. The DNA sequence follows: TGTGCCAGCAGTTTATCGAGGTACACCTACGAGCAGTACTTC. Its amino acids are CASSLSRYTYEQYF.